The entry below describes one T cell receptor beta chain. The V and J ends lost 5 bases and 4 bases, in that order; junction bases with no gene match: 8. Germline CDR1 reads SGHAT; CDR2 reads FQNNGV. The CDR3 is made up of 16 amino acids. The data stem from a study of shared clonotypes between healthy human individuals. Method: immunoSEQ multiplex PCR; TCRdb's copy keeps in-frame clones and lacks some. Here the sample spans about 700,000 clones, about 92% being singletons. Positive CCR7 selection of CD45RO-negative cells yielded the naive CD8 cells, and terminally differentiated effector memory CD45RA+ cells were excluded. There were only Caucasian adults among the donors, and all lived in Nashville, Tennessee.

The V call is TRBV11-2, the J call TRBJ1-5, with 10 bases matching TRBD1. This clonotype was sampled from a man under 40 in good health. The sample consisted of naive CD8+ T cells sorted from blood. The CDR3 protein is CASSGGDRGLNQPQHF. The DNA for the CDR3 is TGTGCCAGCAGCGGAGGGGACAGGGGCTTGAATCAGCCCCAGCATTTT.